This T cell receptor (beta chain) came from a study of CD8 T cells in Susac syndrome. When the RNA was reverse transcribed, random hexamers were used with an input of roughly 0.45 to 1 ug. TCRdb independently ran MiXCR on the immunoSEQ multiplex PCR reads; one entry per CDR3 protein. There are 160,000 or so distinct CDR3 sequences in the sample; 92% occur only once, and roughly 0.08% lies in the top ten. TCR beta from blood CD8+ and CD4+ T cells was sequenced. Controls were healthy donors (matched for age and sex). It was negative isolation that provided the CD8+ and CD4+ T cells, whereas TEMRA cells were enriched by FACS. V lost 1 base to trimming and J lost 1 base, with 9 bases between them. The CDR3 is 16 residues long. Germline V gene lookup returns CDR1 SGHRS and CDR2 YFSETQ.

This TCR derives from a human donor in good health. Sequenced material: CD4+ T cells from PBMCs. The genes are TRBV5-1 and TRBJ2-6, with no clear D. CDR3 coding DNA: TGCGCCAGCAGCTTGCCCTTAGGGTCTGGGGCCAACGTCCTGACTTTC. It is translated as CASSLPLGSGANVLTF. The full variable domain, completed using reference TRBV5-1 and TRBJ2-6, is KAGVTQTPRYLIKTRGQQVTLSCSPISGHRSVSWYQQTPGQGLQFLFEYFSETQRNKGNFPGRFSGRQFSNSRSEMNVSTLELGDSALYLCASSLPLGSGANVLTFGAGSRLTVL.